The present entry profiles one T cell receptor beta chain with its context. The antigen remains unidentified. This entry belongs to a study of type 1 regulatory T cells. CDR1 is SGHRS, CDR2 YFSETQ, per germline. V gave up 0 bases and J gave up 7 bases, with 10 bases separating them. This CDR3 is built from 14 residues. A single record per CDR3 protein comes from TCRdb applying MiXCR to the reads. Among more than 50,000 distinct CDR3 sequences, 62% were seen once, and the ten largest hold about 1.7%. The sample taken for sequencing was cultured non-Tr1 T cells, either the whole culture or a sorted T cell fraction (not recorded which). The chain recombines TRBV5-1 with TRBJ2-2; D possibly corresponds to TRBD2 (6 bases). This sequence originates from a human donor in good health. CDR3 protein: CASSLAGVDGELFF. CDR3 coding DNA: TGCGCCAGCAGCTTGGCGGGGGTTGACGGGGAGCTGTTTTTT.